Presented here are 27 T cell receptor beta chains from one specimen sequenced in a study of beta chain features in type 1 diabetes. Sequencing targeted expressed TCRB transcripts, as all isolated RNA had been reverse transcribed. Clones were sequenced by immunoSEQ multiplex PCR, and TCRdb holds only the in-frame ones, with some missing. The sample lists 250,000 to 300,000 clones, 8% occurring once. The sequencing sample was made of central memory CD4+ T cells from blood. The receptors shown here come from a woman under 30 in good health.

Only a few counts were recorded for this clone. Distinct nucleotide sequences in the sample also encode this CDR3. The chain links TRBV11-3 to TRBJ1-1; D ambiguous. There are 13 residues in the CDR3. Germline CDR1 and CDR2: SGHNT and YENEEA. V shed 3 bases and J shed 2 bases, with 7 bases lying between them. Written as DNA, the CDR3 is TGTGCCAGCAGCTTTGGAGGTAACACTGAAGCTTTCTTT. Its translation: CASSFGGNTEAFF.

This clone occurred a few times. The V and J genes are TRBV5-6 and TRBJ2-3; 8 positions agree with TRBD2. The junction had 9 bases not matched to a gene; V was cut back by 2 bases and J by 4 bases. The CDR3 length is 16 residues. The V gene's germline CDR1 is SGHDT and CDR2 YYEEEE. Here the CDR3 reads CASSLRTSSTSDTQYF. The CDR3, as DNA: TGTGCCAGCAGCTTAAGGACTAGCTCGACCTCAGATACGCAGTATTTT. The full variable domain, with the rest looked up from reference TRBV5-6 and TRBJ2-3, is DAGVTQSPTHLIKTRGQQVTLRCSPKSGHDTVSWYQQALGQGPQFIFQYYEEEERQRGNFPDRFSGHQFPNYSSELNVNALLLGDSALYLCASSLRTSSTSDTQYFGPGTRLTVL.

The chain has TRBV6-1 and TRBJ2-7; 12 bases align to TRBD1. The V segment lost 7 bases and the J segment 6 bases; nucleotides outside the gene matches: 4. Germline V gene sequence: CDR1 MNHNS, CDR2 SASEGT. This CDR3 has 13 amino acids. The CDR3 protein is CASKGQGAVEQYF. The CDR3 region has the DNA TGTGCCAGCAAGGGACAGGGGGCCGTCGAGCAGTACTTC.

This clone was recorded many times. The chain uses TRBV19 and TRBJ2-5; tentative D call: TRBD2 (5 bases). CDR1 and CDR2 (germline): LNHDA, SQIVND (reference sequence). Trimming removed 6 bases from V and 3 bases from J, with 11 bases in between. The CDR3 runs 13 residues. CDR3 DNA: TGTGCCAGTAGAGCAGCGGTAAAAGAGACCCAGTACTTC. This sequence encodes CASRAAVKETQYF.

The genes are TRBV6-6 and TRBJ1-3; the D gene is possibly TRBD1 (5 bases). CDR1 and CDR2 (germline): MNHNY, SVGAGI (reference sequence). Trimming took off 6 bases at V and 7 bases at J, with 13 bases between the two ends. CDR3 length: 13 amino acids. The CDR3 region is CASSDGRDNTIYF. Written as DNA, the CDR3 is TGTGCCAGCAGCGACGGCAGGGACAACACCATATATTTT.

V is TRBV10-3 and J is TRBJ1-5; D is uncertain. V lost 4 bases to trimming and J lost 5 bases, with 15 bases between them. The CDR3 sequence is 15 residues long. Germline loops: CDR1 ENHRY, CDR2 SYGVKD. For the CDR3, the DNA is TGTGCCATCAGTGTAGAGGGCTCCTTTGATCAGCCCCAGCATTTT. Amino acids: CAISVEGSFDQPQHF.

This clone was detected a few times. This chain joins TRBV28 and TRBJ1-5; D not certain. The ends were cut back, 10 bases at V and 3 bases at J, with 16 bases in the middle. Germline assignment: CDR1 MDHEN and CDR2 SYDVKM. CDR3 length equals 14 residues. For the CDR3, the DNA is TGTGCCACTGTCCGGGCCGGACTCAATCAGCCCCAGCATTTT. Its translation: CATVRAGLNQPQHF.

This sequence joins TRBV12-5 and TRBJ1-1; D not resolved. The CDR3 is 14 amino acids. The V gene's germline CDR1 is LGHNT and CDR2 FRNRAP. Between the trimmed V and J ends, which lost 3 bases and 4 bases, there was a span of 12 bases. The CDR3 coding sequence is TGTGCTAGTGGTTTAGAGCAGGAGATCACTGAAGCTTTCTTT. The encoded protein is CASGLEQEITEAFF.

The V call is TRBV5-1, the J call TRBJ2-2; the D gene is possibly TRBD1 (7 bases). From germline, CDR1 is SGHRS and CDR2 YFSETQ. The CDR3 sequence is 16 residues long. V lost 0 bases and J lost 4, with 13 bases in between. The CDR3: CASSLEGGQLTGELFF. Here the CDR3 DNA reads TGCGCCAGCAGCTTGGAGGGGGGACAGCTCACCGGGGAGCTGTTTTTT.

This clone was detected only a few times. The rearrangement uses TRBV7-2 and TRBJ1-1; D unclear. In germline, CDR1 is SGHTA, CDR2 FQGNSA. V was clipped by 1 base and J by 0 bases, with 6 bases between them. CDR3 length: 14 amino acids. The CDR3 nucleotides are TGTGCCAGCAGCTTAGGGCAGCTGAACACTGAAGCTTTCTTT. This encodes CASSLGQLNTEAFF.

The chain recombines TRBV30 with TRBJ1-5, with a weak D call TRBD1 (5 bases). This CDR3 spans 13 amino acids. The V end was cut by 4 bases, the J end by 2 bases, with 9 bases between. The germline V gene encodes CDR1 GTSNPN and CDR2 SVGIG (reference sequence). CDR3 sequence: CAWTGQGNQPQHF. Written as DNA, the CDR3 is TGTGCCTGGACCGGACAAGGCAATCAGCCCCAGCATTTT. Looking up the rest from reference TRBV30 and TRBJ1-5 gives the full variable domain: SQTIHQWPATLVQPVGSPLSLECTVEGTSNPNLYWYRQAAGRGLQLLFYSVGIGQISSEVPQNLSASRPQDRQFILSSKKLLLSDSGFYLCAWTGQGNQPQHFGDGTRLSIL.

This clone was picked up many times. V and J are TRBV2 and TRBJ2-3, with 11 bases lining up with TRBD2. The germline gives CDR1 SNHLY, CDR2 FYNNEI. This CDR3 contains 14 residues. V gave up 8 bases and J gave up 4 bases; unmatched junction bases: 5. CDR3 nucleotides: TGTGCCAGCCACATAGCGGGGGGGCCAGATACGCAGTATTTT. It yields the protein CASHIAGGPDTQYF.

The chain couples TRBV2 to TRBJ2-2; 7 nucleotides align to TRBD1. Losses at the gene ends were 8 bases for V and 3 bases for J; bases not matched to a gene: 6. The CDR3 length is 14 residues. Germline V gives CDR1 SNHLY, CDR2 FYNNEI. CDR3 sequence reads: CASARQGDTGELFF. For the CDR3, the DNA is TGTGCCAGCGCGAGACAGGGCGACACCGGGGAGCTGTTTTTT.

The chain uses TRBV11-1 and TRBJ2-7; D gene uncertain. Per germline, CDR1 SGHAT and CDR2 FQDESV (reference sequence). The V and J ends lost 3 bases and 0 bases respectively, with 6 bases between them. This CDR3 comprises 13 residues. The CDR3 bases are TGTGCCAGCAGCTTCGAGGTCTCCTACGAGCAGTACTTC. It is translated as CASSFEVSYEQYF.

This clone was recorded a few times. The chain combines TRBV2 with TRBJ1-2; 9 positions agree with TRBD1. Germline V gene lookup returns CDR1 SNHLY and CDR2 FYNNEI. The CDR3 is 14 residues long. V shed 6 bases, J shed 4 bases, and the junction held 6 bases outside the gene matches. CDR3: CASSLDRGPYGYTF. Written as DNA, the CDR3 is TGTGCCAGCAGCCTGGACAGGGGACCCTATGGCTACACCTTC.

The CDR3: CASILSEFSGYTF. The CDR3 DNA is TGTGCCAGCATCTTAAGCGAATTTAGTGGCTACACCTTC. This rearrangement joins TRBV6-6 to TRBJ1-2, with D hard to call. CDR3 size: 13 residues. The germline CDR1 and CDR2 sequences are MNHNY and SVGAGI (reference sequence). V shed 7 bases and J shed 7 bases, with 16 bases lying between them.

This clone was seen a handful of times. V is TRBV5-6 and J is TRBJ2-2, with 11 nucleotides matching TRBD2. This CDR3 has 16 amino acids. V shed 5 bases, J shed 6 bases, and the junction held 9 bases outside the gene matches. Germline values: CDR1 SGHDT, CDR2 YYEEEE. The CDR3, as DNA: TGTGCCAGCAGTGATCTACTAGCGGGAGTTGCCGGGGAGCTGTTTTTT. Translating it yields CASSDLLAGVAGELFF. Full variable domain (outside the CDR3, taken from reference TRBV5-6 and TRBJ2-2): DAGVTQSPTHLIKTRGQQVTLRCSPKSGHDTVSWYQQALGQGPQFIFQYYEEEERQRGNFPDRFSGHQFPNYSSELNVNALLLGDSALYLCASSDLLAGVAGELFFGEGSRLTVL.

This clone was observed a few times. The gene calls are TRBV5-1 and TRBJ2-1; TRBD1 or TRBD2 may be the D gene (5 bases each). This CDR3 is built from 17 residues. V lost 4 bases and J 6 bases, leaving 23 bases between the germline ends. The germline V gene has CDR1 SGHRS and CDR2 YFSETQ. This chain's CDR3 is CASSVPDRDQLSNEQFF. Here the CDR3 DNA reads TGCGCCAGCAGCGTCCCGGACCGGGACCAACTTAGCAATGAGCAGTTCTTC.

This clone was seen a handful of times. The chain joins TRBV5-1 to TRBJ2-3; 15 bases are a match to TRBD2. The CDR3 is 18 amino acids. Germline V CDR1 and CDR2: SGHRS, YFSETQ. The V and J ends lost 1 base and 5 bases, in that order; junction bases with no gene match: 8. CDR3 loop: CASSLRPRTSGGEDTQYF. For the CDR3, the DNA is TGCGCCAGCAGCTTGCGCCCCCGGACTAGCGGGGGGGAAGATACGCAGTATTTT. The whole variable domain, remainder taken from reference TRBV5-1 and TRBJ2-3, is KAGVTQTPRYLIKTRGQQVTLSCSPISGHRSVSWYQQTPGQGLQFLFEYFSETQRNKGNFPGRFSGRQFSNSRSEMNVSTLELGDSALYLCASSLRPRTSGGEDTQYFGPGTRLTVL.

This clone was seen more than once but under ten times. This chain joins TRBV6-6 and TRBJ2-1, with TRBD2 matching 8 bases. V lost 8 bases, J lost 5 bases, and 8 bases stayed unmatched. Germline loops: CDR1 MNHNY, CDR2 SVGAGI (reference sequence). The CDR3 extends over 14 amino acids. The CDR3 protein is CASCGGLGDNEQFF. Written as DNA, the CDR3 is TGTGCCAGCTGCGGGGGACTAGGGGACAATGAGCAGTTCTTC.

This clone was seen only a few times. The chain couples TRBV4-2 to TRBJ2-7, with 8 positions matching TRBD1. Germline V gene lookup returns CDR1 LGHNA and CDR2 YNFKEQ. This CDR3 has 13 residues. Germline trimming cut 5 bases from V and 6 bases from J; bases unmatched to any gene: 6. CDR3 coding DNA: TGTGCCAGCAGCGATCGACAGGGGAGCGAGCAGTACTTC. It codes for CASSDRQGSEQYF.

This CDR3 reads CASSTPDGGAFF. For the CDR3, the DNA is TGTGCCAGCAGCACCCCCGACGGGGGGGCTTTCTTT. The chain combines TRBV7-9 with TRBJ1-1; possible D gene TRBD1, 5 bases. The germline V and J ends were trimmed by 5 bases and 11 bases, with 15 bases remaining between them. Germline-derived CDR1 and CDR2 are SEHNR and FQNEAQ (reference sequence). CDR3 size: 12 residues.

This chain links TRBV7-2 with TRBJ2-5; 8 bases align to TRBD2. J was trimmed by 4 bases and V by 5 bases; bases with no gene match: 9. The CDR3 has 15 residues. The germline gives CDR1 SGHTA, CDR2 FQGNSA. The CDR3 loop reads CASSPNPGLVETQYF. Here the CDR3 DNA reads TGTGCCAGCAGCCCCAATCCGGGACTAGTAGAGACCCAGTACTTC.

The gene calls are TRBV19 and TRBJ1-5; 8 positions match TRBD1. Per germline, CDR1 LNHDA and CDR2 SQIVND (reference sequence). The V segment lost 6 bases and the J segment 5 bases; nucleotides outside the gene matches: 9. The CDR3 is 15 amino acids. CDR3 protein: CASRGDRRMDQPQHF. The CDR3 nucleotides read TGTGCCAGTAGGGGGGACAGGCGGATGGATCAGCCCCAGCATTTT. The variable domain in full, with the rest retrieved from reference TRBV19 and TRBJ1-5, is DGGITQSPKYLFRKEGQNVTLSCEQNLNHDAMYWYRQDPGQGLRLIYYSQIVNDFQKGDIAEGYSVSREKKESFPLTVTSAQKNPTAFYLCASRGDRRMDQPQHFGDGTRLSIL.

V is TRBV5-1 and J is TRBJ2-1, with D perhaps matching TRBD2 (5 bases). Germline CDR1 reads SGHRS; CDR2 reads YFSETQ. The CDR3 spans 17 residues. V was cut by 4 bases and J by 5 bases, with 22 bases left in between. CDR3 residues: CASSPGKGQVTHNEQFF. CDR3 in DNA: TGCGCCAGCAGCCCGGGGAAGGGTCAGGTGACCCACAATGAGCAGTTCTTC.

The V and J genes are TRBV28 and TRBJ1-2; 11 nucleotides agree with TRBD1. The V segment lost 5 bases and the J segment 3 bases; nucleotides outside the gene matches: 5. This CDR3 region has 15 residues. Germline V gene data show CDR1 as MDHEN and CDR2 as SYDVKM. The CDR3: CASSPRTGGYYGYTF. In DNA form, the CDR3 reads TGTGCCAGCAGTCCGCGGACAGGGGGCTACTATGGCTACACCTTC.

The chain is built from TRBV18 and TRBJ1-2, with D possibly TRBD1 on 6 matching bases. CDR3 length equals 14 residues. Germline V CDR1 and CDR2: KGHSH, LQKENI. V was trimmed by 6 bases and J by 0 bases, leaving 11 bases between them. The CDR3 coding sequence is TGTGCCAGCTCCTCGGACAGAACTAACTATGGCTACACCTTC. Translating it yields CASSSDRTNYGYTF.